This T cell receptor (beta chain) comes out of a study of CD8 T cells in Susac syndrome. Random hexamers were used to reverse transcribe the RNA input (about 0.5 to 1 ug). One entry per CDR3 protein, called by TCRdb with MiXCR from the immunoSEQ multiplex PCR reads. This table holds some 240,000 distinct CDR3 sequences, 90% to 96% found once. Germline CDR1 and CDR2: MNHGY and SAAAGT. The J segment lost 5 bases and the V segment lost 6 bases, leaving 9 bases of the junction unmatched. The CDR3 spans 14 residues. The source is a human donor with Susac syndrome. The sequenced material came from CD4+ T cells from PBMCs. This sequence joins TRBV6-8 and TRBJ2-5, with 7 bases identical to TRBD1. The DNA of the CDR3 is TGTGCCAGCAGGCTACAGGGGTCGGCGGAGACCCAGTACTTC. It specifies CASRLQGSAETQYF.